The rows below give T cell receptor beta chains drawn from one sample of a study of post-analysis software for immune sequencing data. TCRdb reprocessed the PCR reads via MiXCR and lists one record per CDR3 protein. This table has roughly 730,000 distinct CDR3 sequences, around 27% appearing once. Input material: blood. The receptors derive from a girl aged 5-17 years with multiple sclerosis. Both conserved end residues are part of each CDR3. Each record gives: V gene, J gene, D gene, clone size, CDR3 length, CDR3 protein, CDR3 DNA. A D gene is named only where the DNA matches it firmly. Clone size is stated in some rows and not others, as once, few, many or a class when expanded.

TRBV4-3	TRBJ1-2	NA	NA	14	CASSQDAGRRGYTF	TGCGCCAGCAGCCAAGATGCAGGGAGAAGGGGCTACACCTTC
TRBV20-1	TRBJ2-3	NA	NA	15	CSASQEDSLTDTQYF	TGCAGTGCTAGTCAAGAGGACAGCCTGACAGATACGCAGTATTTT
TRBV5-1	TRBJ2-6	NA	few	15	CASSLKLPGANVLTF	TGCGCCAGCAGCTTGAAGCTCCCCGGGGCCAACGTCCTGACTTTC
TRBV24-1	TRBJ2-3	TRBD1	NA	13	CATGTGGPDTQYF	TGTGCCACCGGGACAGGGGGCCCAGATACGCAGTATTTT
TRBV5-1	TRBJ2-7	TRBD1	NA	15	CASSPRTGDNGEQYF	TGCGCCAGCAGCCCGAGGACAGGGGATAACGGCGAGCAGTACTTC
TRBV6-4	TRBJ2-2	TRBD2	NA	17	CASSPAASGSNTGELFF	TGTGCCAGCAGTCCCGCGGCTAGCGGGTCGAACACCGGGGAGCTGTTTTTT
TRBV29-1	TRBJ2-3	NA	many	13	CSLSGVGTDTQYF	TGCAGCCTATCGGGGGTTGGCACAGATACGCAGTATTTT
TRBV7-9	TRBJ2-7	TRBD2	NA	15	CASSQRTSEAYEQYF	TGTGCCAGCAGCCAACGGACTAGCGAAGCCTACGAGCAGTACTTC
TRBV7-2	TRBJ2-1	NA	few	13	CASSLAMYNEQFF	TGTGCCAGCAGCTTAGCTATGTACAATGAGCAGTTCTTC
TRBV12-3/TRBV12-4	TRBJ1-6	NA	NA	14	CASSSGTQGSPRHF	TGTGCCAGCAGTTCCGGGACGCAGGGTTCACCCCGCCACTTT
TRBV29-1	TRBJ2-7	TRBD1	many	12	CSAGDSAYEQYF	TGCAGCGCCGGGGACAGCGCCTACGAGCAGTACTTC
TRBV20-1	TRBJ2-3	NA	NA	15	CSAARLEDSTDTQYF	TGCAGTGCTGCCCGACTGGAAGATAGCACAGATACGCAGTATTTT
TRBV20-1	TRBJ2-3	NA	NA	14	CSAKIADATDTQYF	TGCAGTGCAAAAATAGCGGACGCTACAGATACGCAGTATTTT
TRBV11-3	TRBJ2-1	TRBD1	once	14	CASSFAGTGNEQFF	TGTGCCAGCAGCTTCGCCGGGACAGGGAATGAGCAGTTCTTC
TRBV20-1	TRBJ2-1	NA	NA	17	CSARDREAGLSYNEQFF	TGCAGTGCTAGAGATAGGGAGGCGGGCCTCTCCTACAATGAGCAGTTCTTC
TRBV5-1	TRBJ2-3	NA	NA	16	CASSPRDPRPTDTQYF	TGCGCCAGCAGCCCACGGGACCCGAGGCCCACAGATACGCAGTATTTT
TRBV15	TRBJ2-1	NA	NA	14	CATSRGGNTNEQFF	TGTGCCACCAGCCGAGGGGGGAATACGAATGAGCAGTTCTTC
TRBV6-5	TRBJ1-6	TRBD1	few	18	CASSYSAGGSSYNSPLHF	TGTGCCAGCAGTTACTCGGCAGGGGGTTCCTCCTATAATTCACCCCTCCACTTT
TRBV14	TRBJ1-2	NA	NA	15	CASSPSLQANYGYTF	TGTGCCAGCAGCCCCTCGCTCCAAGCTAACTATGGCTACACCTTC
TRBV6-6	TRBJ2-7	NA	few	13	CASSYASEYEQYF	TGTGCCAGCAGTTACGCTAGCGAATACGAGCAGTACTTC
TRBV5-4	TRBJ1-2	NA	NA	12	CASSFRDLRYTF	TGTGCCAGCAGCTTCCGGGATTTACGCTACACCTTC
TRBV2	TRBJ2-3	NA	NA	13	CASGSSEPDTQYF	TGTGCCAGCGGATCTAGCGAGCCAGATACGCAGTATTTT
TRBV6-2/TRBV6-3	TRBJ1-2	TRBD1	many	16	CASSYSSRQGIYGYTF	TGTGCCAGCAGTTACTCGTCCCGACAGGGCATCTATGGCTACACCTTC
TRBV29-1	TRBJ2-3	NA	NA	13	CSASLSMGDTQYF	TGCAGCGCCAGCCTTTCAATGGGAGATACGCAGTATTTT
TRBV7-2	TRBJ2-7	TRBD2	few	14	CASRPGGRYDEQYF	TGTGCCAGCAGGCCAGGCGGGAGATATGACGAGCAGTACTTC
TRBV24-1	TRBJ2-2	NA	NA	15	CATSDLDLRAGELFF	TGTGCCACCAGTGATTTGGACCTTAGGGCCGGGGAGCTGTTTTTT
TRBV7-2	TRBJ2-1	NA	few	14	CASSLGPLNNEQFF	TGTGCCAGCAGCTTAGGCCCACTGAACAATGAGCAGTTCTTC